Sequencing of this TCR beta chain was carried out in a study of post-analysis software for immune sequencing data. The overall study: As for disease course, relapsing-remitting, secondary progressive and progressive-relapsing multiple sclerosis were all included. Study-level points and caveats: Relative to controls, patients had several TRBV segments at higher frequency, with TRBV5-6, TRBV5-1 and TRBV20-1 among these.

This clonotype was picked up a small number of times. The antigen remains unidentified. The authors incorporated unique molecular identifiers into the TCR beta cDNA libraries. TCRdb itself ran the PCR reads through MiXCR, one entry per CDR3 protein. The table has under 900,000 distinct CDR3 sequences, approximately 57% seen once; the top ten hold about 4.5%. The CDR3 spans 14 residues. The V and J ends lost 3 bases and 3 bases respectively, with 12 bases between them. Sequencing was carried out using blood. This clonotype was sampled from a girl under 18 with multiple sclerosis. This chain links TRBV12-3 or TRBV12-4 with TRBJ2-7; a weak D match, TRBD2 (6 bases). The CDR3 nucleotides are TGTGCCAGCAGTTTTGGCGGGAACCTCTACGAGCAGTACTTC. Its protein product is CASSFGGNLYEQYF.